These 29 T cell receptor beta chains were sequenced from one sample in a study of spatial heterogeneity in lung cancer. Time point given: sample taken at primary tumor resection. Using its own MiXCR run on the 5' RACE reads, TCRdb lists one record per CDR3 protein. The sample yields around 6,700 distinct CDR3 sequences, around 6.3% seen once. This sample comprised PBMCs, obtained at surgery. The receptors were gathered from a male donor with early-stage non-small cell lung cancer.

The table lists this clonotype with many counts. The gene calls are TRBV30 and TRBJ1-3; 9 bases are shared with TRBD1. Germline-derived CDR1 and CDR2 are GTSNPN and SVGIG (reference sequence). The CDR3 covers 15 residues. With 4 bases clipped from V and 0 bases from J, the junction kept 4 bases outside the gene matches. The CDR3 here is CAWKRTGVSGNTIYF. DNA of the CDR3: TGTGCCTGGAAACGGACAGGGGTCTCTGGAAACACCATATATTTT.

The genes are TRBV20-1 and TRBJ2-2; the D call may be TRBD1 or TRBD2 (7 bases each). With 0 bases removed from V and 5 bases from J, the gap between germline ends came to 13 bases. The CDR3 sequence is 15 residues long. Germline V lookup: CDR1 DFQATT, CDR2 SNEGSKA (reference sequence). The CDR3 DNA sequence: TGCAGTGCTAGAGATCTCCAGGGGGGGACCGGGGAGCTGTTTTTT. It codes for CSARDLQGGTGELFF.

This clonotype occurred many times. The rearrangement joins TRBV28 to TRBJ2-7; the D is unclear. This CDR3 spans 16 amino acids. Germline CDR1 reads MDHEN; CDR2 reads SYDVKM. V lost 2 bases and J lost 3, with 17 bases in between. The CDR3 sequence is CASSLPLPPFIYEQYV. CDR3 nucleotides: TGTGCCAGCAGTTTACCCCTCCCGCCTTTCATCTACGAGCAGTACGTC.

The sample holds many counts of this clonotype. This chain's CDR3 is CASSQSLDSPTDTQYF. As DNA, the CDR3 is TGCGCCAGCAGTCAATCGTTGGACAGCCCCACAGATACGCAGTATTTT. The chain is built from TRBV23-1 and TRBJ2-3; a possible D gene is TRBD1 (6 bases). TRBV23-1 is identified as an open reading frame with a role that is uncertain. The V end lost 0 bases, the J end lost 2 bases, and 12 bases lay between the germline ends. The CDR3 runs to 16 residues.

This clonotype was seen at least ten times. The gene calls are TRBV3-1 and TRBJ2-5; D is ambiguous. Germline V gene data show CDR1 as LGHDT and CDR2 as YNNKEL (reference sequence). Trimming took 1 base from V and 5 from J, leaving 8 bases between them. The length of the CDR3 is 13 residues. The CDR3 sequence: CASSQVNGETQYF. The CDR3 DNA reads TGTGCCAGCAGCCAAGTTAACGGGGAGACCCAGTACTTC.

This clonotype was detected many times. The genes are TRBV19 and TRBJ2-5; no reliable D call. CDR3 length equals 12 residues. Germline loops: CDR1 LNHDA, CDR2 SQIVND (reference sequence). With 5 bases removed from V and 7 bases from J, the gap between germline ends came to 11 bases. The CDR3 here is CASSAVKGTQYF. The CDR3 DNA is TGTGCCAGTAGTGCCGTTAAGGGGACCCAGTACTTC.

This clonotype occurred many times. Germline is not matched at one junction end, which may reflect a read error. J is TRBJ2-1 and V is TRBV6-1; possibly TRBD1 for D (5 bases). Germline CDR1 is MNHNS and CDR2 is SASEGT. The length of the CDR3 is 13 residues. The CDR3 DNA is TGTGCCAGCAGTGAATCACAGGAAGGCCCTTCCTCCTTC. This translates into CASSESQEGPSSF.

In its sample, this clonotype was seen many times. The chain joins TRBV29-1 to TRBJ2-1; 7 bases are shared with TRBD1. V lost 7 bases and J lost 0; bases outside the gene matches: 6. Germline V gene sequence: CDR1 SQVTM, CDR2 ANQGSEA. This CDR3 spans 14 amino acids. The DNA of the CDR3 is TGCAGCGCTTACAGGGGCAGCTCCTACAATGAGCAGTTCTTC. This sequence encodes CSAYRGSSYNEQFF.

Only a few counts were recorded for this clonotype. The rearrangement links TRBV7-6 to TRBJ2-1; no reliable D call. This CDR3 has 13 amino acids. Trimming removed 1 base from V and 9 bases from J, with 10 bases in between. Germline CDR1 is SGHVS and CDR2 is FNYEAQ. CDR3 loop: CASSLGAWSEQFF. DNA for the CDR3: TGTGCCAGCAGCTTAGGGGCATGGAGTGAGCAGTTCTTC.

The gene calls are TRBV20-1 and TRBJ2-7, with 9 bases lining up with TRBD2. The CDR3 sequence is 14 residues long. With 6 bases clipped from V and 6 bases from J, the junction kept 12 bases outside the gene matches. Germline loops: CDR1 DFQATT, CDR2 SNEGSKA (reference sequence). As DNA, the CDR3 is TGCAGTGCACTAGGACAGGAACTAGCGGGCGAGCAGTACTTC. It encodes CSALGQELAGEQYF.

This clonotype was observed a handful of times. The J gene is TRBJ2-3, the V gene TRBV5-1; D is uncertain. Germline CDR1 SGHRS, CDR2 YFSETQ. The V and J ends lost 4 bases and 2 bases respectively, with 11 bases between them. This CDR3 region has 14 residues. The CDR3 DNA reads TGCGCCAGCAGCCCTAGTTCTACCACAGATACGCAGTATTTT. Its protein is CASSPSSTTDTQYF.

This clonotype is medium-sized within its sample. The rearrangement joins TRBV28 to TRBJ2-4; D is possibly TRBD2 (5 bases). CDR1 MDHEN and CDR2 SYDVKM come from the germline V gene. The CDR3 contains 14 residues. Trimming removed 6 bases from V and 6 bases from J, with 15 bases in between. The CDR3 is CASSPSRDRNIQYF. In DNA, the CDR3 is TGTGCCAGCAGCCCCTCCCGGGATCGAAACATTCAGTACTTC.

This clonotype was counted many times. The CDR3 here is CSARASGNTGELFF. The CDR3 DNA is TGCAGTGCTAGAGCTAGCGGCAACACCGGGGAGCTGTTTTTT. The chain combines TRBV20-1 with TRBJ2-2; 7 bases map to TRBD2. The V gene end was trimmed by 1 base and the J gene end by 2 bases; junction bases not matched to a gene: 1. The germline gives CDR1 DFQATT, CDR2 SNEGSKA (reference sequence). The CDR3 extends over 14 amino acids.

This clonotype was seen at least ten times. V gene TRBV24-1 combines with J gene TRBJ1-2, with D unresolved. Germline lookup yields CDR1 KGHDR and CDR2 SFDVKD. The CDR3 runs 14 residues. The germline V and J ends were trimmed by 3 bases and 6 bases, with 13 bases remaining between them. As DNA, the CDR3 is TGTGCCACCAGTGATAACCGCCTCAATCATGGCTACACCTTC. As protein: CATSDNRLNHGYTF.

This clonotype was detected many times. This chain uses TRBV7-2 with TRBJ2-6, with D uncertain. The CDR3 has 14 residues. Trimming left V 1 base short and J 6 bases short, with 7 bases between. In germline, CDR1 is SGHTA, CDR2 FQGNSA. Written as DNA, the CDR3 is TGTGCCAGCAGCTTAGATAACCAGGCCAACGTCCTGACTTTC. Translating gives CASSLDNQANVLTF.

This clonotype was seen repeatedly, ten times or more. This rearrangement joins TRBV6-6 to TRBJ1-1, with D tentatively TRBD1 (6 bases). CDR3 length: 18 residues. Germline V CDR1 and CDR2: MNHNY, SVGAGI (reference sequence). The V and J ends lost 0 bases and 3 bases respectively, with 20 bases between them. The CDR3 reads CASSYSTSQQGGDTEAFF. Here the CDR3 DNA reads TGTGCCAGCAGTTACTCGACATCCCAACAGGGAGGGGACACTGAAGCTTTCTTT.

Many counts were recorded for this clonotype. This chain joins TRBV6-6 and TRBJ2-7, with 9 nucleotides matching TRBD1. Germline assignment: CDR1 MNHNY and CDR2 SVGAGI (reference sequence). The V segment lost 4 bases and the J segment 3 bases; nucleotides outside the gene matches: 7. This CDR3 spans 15 amino acids. Here the CDR3 reads CASSSLSGQGYEQYF. In nucleotides, the CDR3 is TGTGCCAGCAGTTCCCTGTCGGGACAGGGCTACGAGCAGTACTTC.

Ten or more counts support this clonotype. This rearrangement joins TRBV20-1 to TRBJ2-2; tentatively, D is TRBD2 (5 bases). The V end was cut by 1 base, the J end by 0 bases, with 9 bases between. CDR3 length: 15 residues. The germline gives CDR1 DFQATT, CDR2 SNEGSKA (reference sequence). CDR3 amino acids: CSARGETANTGELFF. In DNA form, the CDR3 reads TGCAGTGCTAGAGGGGAGACCGCGAACACCGGGGAGCTGTTTTTT.

This clonotype was observed many times. This rearrangement joins TRBV28 to TRBJ1-4; tentative D call: TRBD1 (6 bases). Trimming removed 5 bases at V and 8 bases at J, with 21 bases between. The CDR3 has 16 amino acids. Germline-derived CDR1 and CDR2 are MDHEN and SYDVKM. The CDR3 spells CASSHVQGAEDEKLFF. DNA of the CDR3: TGTGCCAGCAGTCACGTACAGGGAGCTGAGGACGAAAAACTGTTTTTT.

J is TRBJ2-3 and V is TRBV7-2; 11 bases fit TRBD2. CDR1 is SGHTA, CDR2 FQGNSA, per germline. The CDR3 is made up of 15 amino acids. The trim removed 5 bases at V and 4 bases at J, leaving 5 bases unmatched. The CDR3 DNA reads TGTGCCAGCAGCATACCGACTAGCGGGGCAGATACGCAGTATTTT. Its translation: CASSIPTSGADTQYF. Drawing the rest from reference TRBV7-2 and TRBJ2-3, the complete variable domain is GAGVSQSPSNKVTEKGKDVELRCDPISGHTALYWYRQSLGQGLEFLIYFQGNSAPDKSGLPSDRFSAERTGGSVSTLTIQRTQQEDSAVYLCASSIPTSGADTQYFGPGTRLTVL.

This clonotype ranks as hyperexpanded. This chain uses TRBV28 with TRBJ2-2; perhaps TRBD2 as D (5 bases). Looked up from germline, CDR1 is MDHEN and CDR2 is SYDVKM. Between the trimmed V and J ends, which lost 2 bases and 4 bases, there was a span of 8 bases. The CDR3 covers 14 residues. The CDR3 region has the DNA TGTGCCAGCAGTTTAGGTGGGAGCACCGGGGAGCTGTTTTTT. Protein product: CASSLGGSTGELFF. The complete variable domain, with remaining parts taken from reference TRBV28 and TRBJ2-2, reads DVKVTQSSRYLVKRTGEKVFLECVQDMDHENMFWYRQDPGLGLRLIYFSYDVKMKEKGDIPEGYSVSREKKERFSLILESASTNQTSMYLCASSLGGSTGELFFGEGSRLTVL.

By proportion, this clonotype is medium-sized. This chain uses TRBV5-1 with TRBJ1-1, with D maybe TRBD1 (5 bases). This CDR3 has 12 residues. Germline V lookup: CDR1 SGHRS, CDR2 YFSETQ. Deletions cut 7 bases from V and 4 bases from J, with 11 bases between. The CDR3 DNA reads as TGCGCCAGCGGCCAGGGAAGCACTGAAGCTTTCTTT. This encodes CASGQGSTEAFF.

This clonotype was counted at least ten times. V and J are TRBV11-3 and TRBJ2-3; perhaps D is TRBD1 or TRBD2 (5 bases each). CDR1 and CDR2 from the germline V gene are SGHNT and YENEEA. This CDR3 contains 14 residues. Trimming cost V 1 base and J 3 bases, with 8 bases left between them. This chain's CDR3 is CASSLAGQTDTQYF. The CDR3 nucleotides read TGTGCCAGCAGCTTAGCGGGGCAGACAGATACGCAGTATTTT.

In this sample, this clonotype turned up many times. This rearrangement joins TRBV3-1 to TRBJ2-5; D is unclear. The germline gives CDR1 LGHDT, CDR2 YNNKEL (reference sequence). This CDR3 has 14 amino acids. V dropped 1 base and J dropped 0 bases, with 6 bases sitting between them. The CDR3 nucleotides are TGTGCCAGCAGCCAAGCCGGGTACCAAGAGACCCAGTACTTC. Translated: CASSQAGYQETQYF.

This clonotype was detected only a few times. The rearrangement links TRBV7-8 to TRBJ1-1; tentative D call: TRBD1 (5 bases). V lost 2 bases to trimming and J lost 7 bases, with 11 bases between them. Germline CDR1 and CDR2: SGHVS and FQNEAQ. The CDR3 is made up of 13 amino acids. The CDR3 sequence: CASSLSGYGEAFF. CDR3 coding DNA: TGTGCCAGCAGCTTATCAGGGTACGGTGAAGCTTTCTTT.

This clonotype was seen at least ten times. This sequence joins TRBV7-2 and TRBJ1-2; no clear D. The CDR3 is 15 residues long. Germline assignment: CDR1 SGHTA and CDR2 FQGNSA. Trimming removed 0 bases from V and 1 base from J, with 9 bases in between. The CDR3 DNA follows: TGTGCCAGCAGCTTAGCGCGAGGAGATAACTATGGCTACACCTTC. Residues: CASSLARGDNYGYTF. Variable domain in full (rest from reference TRBV7-2 and TRBJ1-2): GAGVSQSPSNKVTEKGKDVELRCDPISGHTALYWYRQSLGQGLEFLIYFQGNSAPDKSGLPSDRFSAERTGGSVSTLTIQRTQQEDSAVYLCASSLARGDNYGYTFGSGTRLTVV.

This chain links TRBV7-9 with TRBJ2-7, with D unclear. Between the trimmed V and J ends, which lost 2 bases and 0 bases, there was a span of 8 bases. There are 14 residues in the CDR3. The germline V gene has CDR1 SEHNR and CDR2 FQNEAQ (reference sequence). The CDR3 region has the DNA TGTGCCAGCAGCTTACTGGGTAACTCCTACGAGCAGTACTTC. It translates to CASSLLGNSYEQYF.

This clonotype came up many times. The rearrangement links TRBV7-9 to TRBJ2-2; 10 bases line up with TRBD1. CDR1 SEHNR and CDR2 FQNEAQ come from the germline V gene (reference sequence). The junction had 5 bases not matched to a gene; V was cut back by 5 bases and J by 5 bases. CDR3 length: 15 residues. The CDR3 spells CASSPPGQGTGELFF. As DNA, the CDR3 is TGTGCCAGCAGCCCACCGGGACAGGGGACCGGGGAGCTGTTTTTT.

This clonotype was counted at least ten times. The CDR3 reads CATKASGTDTQYF. The CDR3 bases are TGTGCCACCAAGGCTAGTGGTACAGATACGCAGTATTTT. The rearrangement links TRBV15 to TRBJ2-3; D is undetermined. This CDR3 comprises 13 residues. V was trimmed by 7 bases and J by 3 bases, leaving 11 bases between them. CDR1 is LNHNV, CDR2 YYDKDF, per germline (reference sequence).